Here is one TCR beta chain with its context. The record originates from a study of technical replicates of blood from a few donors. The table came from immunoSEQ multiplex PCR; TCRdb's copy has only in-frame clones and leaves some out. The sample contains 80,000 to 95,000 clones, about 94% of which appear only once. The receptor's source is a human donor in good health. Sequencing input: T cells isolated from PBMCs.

CDR3 amino acids: CASSPSETYEQYF. The CDR3 DNA reads TGTGCCAGCAGCCCAAGCGAGACCTACGAGCAGTACTTC. The genes are TRBV7-9 and TRBJ2-7; no firm D call. This CDR3 is built from 13 residues. Trimming pared 5 bases from V and 2 bases from J, leaving 10 bases between. Per germline, CDR1 SEHNR and CDR2 FQNEAQ (reference sequence).